This TCR beta chain was identified during a study of CD8+CD57+ T cells in acquired aplastic anemia. TCR beta VDJ and CDR3 profiles were obtained from a genomic DNA template. TCRdb re-called the reads with MiXCR, one entry per CDR3 protein. Of about 180,000 distinct CDR3 sequences in the sample, under 55% were seen once. This clonotype was observed a handful of times. The germline gives CDR1 KGHSH, CDR2 LQKENI. The CDR3 is 15 residues long. V lost 0 bases and J lost 2, with 11 bases in between. The sequenced sample was sorted CD4+, CD8+, or CD8+CD57+ T cells (not recorded which) from PBMCs. The chain uses TRBV18 and TRBJ2-7, with D possibly being TRBD2 (5 bases). The receptor was derived from a human donor in good health. The CDR3 is CASSPPNSVAYEQYF. In DNA, the CDR3 is TGTGCCAGCTCACCACCCAATAGCGTCGCCTACGAGCAGTACTTC. The full variable domain, completed using reference TRBV18 and TRBJ2-7, is NAGVMQNPRHLVRRRGQEARLRCSPMKGHSHVYWYRQLPEEGLKFMVYLQKENIIDESGMPKERFSAEFPKEGPSILRIQQVVRGDSAAYFCASSPPNSVAYEQYFGPGTRLTVT.